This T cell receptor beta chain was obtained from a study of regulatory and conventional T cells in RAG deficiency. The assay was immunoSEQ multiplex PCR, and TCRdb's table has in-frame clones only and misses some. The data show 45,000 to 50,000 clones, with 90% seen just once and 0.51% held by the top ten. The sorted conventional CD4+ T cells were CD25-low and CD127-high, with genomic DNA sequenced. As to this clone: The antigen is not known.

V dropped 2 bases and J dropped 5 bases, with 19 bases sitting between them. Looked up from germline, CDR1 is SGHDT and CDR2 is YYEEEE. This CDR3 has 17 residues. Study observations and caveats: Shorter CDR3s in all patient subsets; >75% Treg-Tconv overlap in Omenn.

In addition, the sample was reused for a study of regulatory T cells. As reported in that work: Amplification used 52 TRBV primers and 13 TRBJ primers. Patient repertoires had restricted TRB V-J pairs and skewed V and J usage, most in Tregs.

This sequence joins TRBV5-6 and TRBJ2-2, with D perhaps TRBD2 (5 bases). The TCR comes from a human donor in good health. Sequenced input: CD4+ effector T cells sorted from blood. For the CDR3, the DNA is TGTGCCAGCAGCTTATCTGGTGGGAGCGGTATTACCGGGGAGCTGTTTTTT. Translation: CASSLSGGSGITGELFF. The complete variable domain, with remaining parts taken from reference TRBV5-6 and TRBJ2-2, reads DAGVTQSPTHLIKTRGQQVTLRCSPKSGHDTVSWYQQALGQGPQFIFQYYEEEERQRGNFPDRFSGHQFPNYSSELNVNALLLGDSALYLCASSLSGGSGITGELFFGEGSRLTVL.